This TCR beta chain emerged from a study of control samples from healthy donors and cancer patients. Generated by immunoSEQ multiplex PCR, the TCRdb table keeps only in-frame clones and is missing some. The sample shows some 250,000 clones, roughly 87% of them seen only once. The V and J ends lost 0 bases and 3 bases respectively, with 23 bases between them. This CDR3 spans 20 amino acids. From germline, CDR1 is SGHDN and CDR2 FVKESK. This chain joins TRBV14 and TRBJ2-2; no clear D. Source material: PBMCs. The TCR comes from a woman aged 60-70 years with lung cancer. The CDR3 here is CASSQDTSDTSSWDTGELFF. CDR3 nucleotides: TGTGCCAGCAGCCAAGATACCTCCGACACCAGCTCGTGGGACACCGGGGAGCTGTTTTTT.